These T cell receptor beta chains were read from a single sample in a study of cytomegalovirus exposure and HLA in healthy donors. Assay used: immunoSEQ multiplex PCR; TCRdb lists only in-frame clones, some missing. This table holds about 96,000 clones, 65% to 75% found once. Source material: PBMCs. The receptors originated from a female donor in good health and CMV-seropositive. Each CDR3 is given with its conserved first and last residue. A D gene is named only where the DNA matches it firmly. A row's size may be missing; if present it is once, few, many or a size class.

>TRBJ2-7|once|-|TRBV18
CASSPEHLSYEQYF
TGTGCCAGCTCACCAGAACATTTGTCCTACGAGCAGTACTTC
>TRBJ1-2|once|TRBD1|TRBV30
CAWSISLQGDIANYGYTF
TGTGCCTGGAGTATTTCCCTACAGGGGGACATTGCTAACTATGGCTACACCTTC
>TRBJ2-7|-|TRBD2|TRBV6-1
CASSLGLAGPYEQYF
TGTGCCAGCAGTCTGGGACTAGCGGGGCCCTACGAGCAGTACTTC
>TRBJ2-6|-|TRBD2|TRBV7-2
CASSLVGGRDTGANVLTF
TGTGCCAGCAGCTTAGTTGGCGGGAGGGATACTGGGGCCAACGTCCTGACTTTC
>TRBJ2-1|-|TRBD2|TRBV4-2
CASSQEAPGLAGIYNEQFF
TGTGCCAGCAGCCAAGAAGCCCCCGGACTAGCGGGAATCTACAATGAGCAGTTCTTC
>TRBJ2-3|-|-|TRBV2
CASRQYTDTQYF
TGTGCCAGCAGGCAGTACACAGATACGCAGTATTTT
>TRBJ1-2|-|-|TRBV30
CAWSGQTLVGYTF
TGTGCCTGGAGTGGTCAGACCCTAGTTGGCTACACCTTC
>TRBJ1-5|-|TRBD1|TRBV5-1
CASSQGADQPQHF
TGCGCCAGCTCACAGGGGGCGGACCAGCCCCAGCATTTT
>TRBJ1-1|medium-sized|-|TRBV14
CASSQEGGAHSSTEAFF
TGTGCCAGCAGCCAAGAGGGGGGGGCGCATAGTAGTACTGAAGCTTTCTTT
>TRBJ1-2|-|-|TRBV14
CASSQDRVYGYTF
TGTGCCAGCAGCCAAGATCGGGTCTATGGCTACACCTTC
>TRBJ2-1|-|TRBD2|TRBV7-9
CASSLASGNNNEQFF
TGTGCCAGCAGCTTAGCTAGCGGGAATAACAATGAGCAGTTCTTC
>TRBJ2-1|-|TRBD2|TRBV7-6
CASTLEGGGGNEQFF
TGTGCCAGCACCCTTGAAGGCGGGGGTGGGAATGAGCAGTTCTTC
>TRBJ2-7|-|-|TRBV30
CAGGSYEQYF
TGTGCCGGGGGGTCCTACGAGCAGTACTTC
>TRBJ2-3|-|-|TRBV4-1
CASSQVADTQYF
TGCGCCAGCAGCCAAGTAGCGGATACGCAGTATTTT
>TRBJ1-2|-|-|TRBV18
CASSPDRNYGYTF
TGTGCCAGCTCACCGGACAGAAACTATGGCTACACCTTC
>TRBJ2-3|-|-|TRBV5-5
CASSLSSLGDTQYF
TGTGCCAGCAGCTTGAGCTCCCTCGGGGATACGCAGTATTTT
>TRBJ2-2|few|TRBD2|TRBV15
CATRGAGVTGELFF
TGTGCCACCAGGGGAGCGGGAGTGACCGGGGAGCTGTTTTTT
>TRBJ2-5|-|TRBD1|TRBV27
CASSLGQGETQYF
TGTGCCAGCAGTCTCGGACAGGGCGAGACCCAGTACTTC
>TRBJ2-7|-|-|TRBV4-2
CASSHASGVGNSEQYF
TGTGCCAGCAGCCACGCTTCAGGGGTCGGGAACTCCGAGCAGTACTTC
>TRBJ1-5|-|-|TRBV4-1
CASSPGAGAQPQHF
TGCGCCAGCAGCCCCGGGGCAGGGGCCCAGCCCCAGCATTTT
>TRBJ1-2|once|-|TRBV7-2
CASSLVLEGSYGYTF
TGTGCCAGCAGCTTAGTTTTGGAGGGCTCCTATGGCTACACCTTC
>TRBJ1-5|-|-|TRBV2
CASSWTDNQPQHF
TGTGCCAGCAGCTGGACAGACAATCAGCCCCAGCATTTT
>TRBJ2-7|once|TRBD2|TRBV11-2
CASSWGLAGREQYF
TGTGCCAGCAGCTGGGGACTAGCGGGGCGCGAGCAGTACTTC
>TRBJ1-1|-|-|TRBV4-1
CASSQDILNTEAFF
TGCGCCAGCAGCCAAGATATCCTGAACACTGAAGCTTTCTTT
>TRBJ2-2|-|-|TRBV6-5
CASSYSITGELFF
TGTGCCAGCAGTTACTCTATCACCGGGGAGCTGTTTTTT
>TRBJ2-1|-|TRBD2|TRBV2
CASSLLTSGGYNEQFF
TGTGCCAGCAGTCTTCTGACTAGCGGGGGCTACAATGAGCAGTTCTTC
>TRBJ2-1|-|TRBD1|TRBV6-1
CASLPRDRGVNEQFF
TGTGCCAGCCTTCCCCGGGACAGGGGGGTCAATGAGCAGTTCTTC
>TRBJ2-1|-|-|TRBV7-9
CASSLVPGNEQFF
TGTGCCAGCAGCCTCGTACCAGGGAATGAGCAGTTCTTC
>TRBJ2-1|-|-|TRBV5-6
CASSFPMPRDEQFF
TGTGCCAGCAGCTTCCCGATGCCCAGGGATGAGCAGTTCTTC
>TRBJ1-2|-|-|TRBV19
CASLDGSNGYTF
TGTGCCAGTCTAGATGGTTCTAATGGCTACACCTTC
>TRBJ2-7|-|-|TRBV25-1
CASRGGIYEQYF
TGTGCCAGCAGAGGAGGGATCTACGAGCAGTACTTC
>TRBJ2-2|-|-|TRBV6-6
CASIGGGRELFF
TGTGCCAGCATTGGGGGGGGCCGGGAGCTGTTTTTT
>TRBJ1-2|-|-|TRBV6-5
CATLNGRVSGYTF
TGTGCCACGCTGAATGGGAGGGTTTCTGGCTACACCTTC
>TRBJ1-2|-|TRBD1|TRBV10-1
CASSDRRPHGGQGGVGYGYTF
TGCGCCAGCAGTGACCGAAGACCCCATGGGGGACAGGGGGGAGTAGGCTATGGCTACACCTTC
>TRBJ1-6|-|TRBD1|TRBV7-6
CASSLGGQYNSPLHF
TGTGCCAGCAGCTTAGGGGGACAGTATAATTCACCCCTCCACTTT
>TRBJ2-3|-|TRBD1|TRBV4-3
CASSQEWTGGGTDTQYF
TGCGCCAGCAGCCAAGAATGGACAGGGGGCGGCACAGATACGCAGTATTTT
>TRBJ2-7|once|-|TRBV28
CASSFTTADEQYF
TGTGCCAGCAGTTTCACAACAGCCGACGAGCAGTACTTC
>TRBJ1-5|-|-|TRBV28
CASSLNGQDQPQHF
TGTGCCAGCAGTTTAAATGGGCAAGATCAGCCCCAGCATTTT
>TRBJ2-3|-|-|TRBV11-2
CASSLVWASTDTQYF
TGTGCCAGCAGCTTAGTTTGGGCAAGCACAGATACGCAGTATTTT
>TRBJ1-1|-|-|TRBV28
CASRSLGPTEALF
TGTGCCAGCAGATCCCTTGGTCCGACTGAAGCTCTCTTT
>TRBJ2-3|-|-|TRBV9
CASSVEGSTDTQYF
TGTGCCAGCAGCGTCGAGGGCAGCACAGATACGCAGTATTTT
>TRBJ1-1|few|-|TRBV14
CASSMRNTEAFF
TGTGCCAGCAGCATGAGGAACACTGAAGCTTTCTTT
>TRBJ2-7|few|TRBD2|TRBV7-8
CASTPRASGSYEQYF
TGTGCCAGTACTCCCCGGGCTAGCGGTTCCTACGAGCAGTACTTC
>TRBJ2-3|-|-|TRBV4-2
CASSQGYGGGQDTQYF
TGTGCCAGCAGCCAAGGTTACGGGGGGGGACAGGATACGCAGTATTTT
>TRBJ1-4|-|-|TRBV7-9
CASSSLGGSTNEKLFF
TGTGCCAGCAGCTCCCTCGGGGGGTCAACTAATGAAAAACTGTTTTTT
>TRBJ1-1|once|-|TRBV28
CASSFQRQARRAFF
TGTGCCAGCAGTTTCCAGAGACAGGCCCGTAGAGCTTTCTTT
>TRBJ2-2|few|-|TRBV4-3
CASSQDRAGELFF
TGCGCCAGCAGCCAAGACCGTGCCGGGGAGCTGTTTTTT
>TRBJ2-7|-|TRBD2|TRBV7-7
CASSLGLAEDYEQYF
TGTGCTAGCAGCTTAGGGCTAGCGGAGGACTACGAGCAGTACTTC
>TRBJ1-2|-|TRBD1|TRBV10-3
CAISDVGQGYGYTF
TGTGCCATCAGTGATGTGGGACAGGGGTATGGCTACACCTTC
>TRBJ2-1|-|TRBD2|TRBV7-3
CASSFLAGEQFF
TGTGCCAGCAGCTTCCTAGCGGGAGAGCAGTTCTTC
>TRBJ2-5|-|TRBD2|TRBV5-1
CASSFQREWETQYF
TGCGCCAGCAGCTTCCAGCGGGAGTGGGAGACCCAGTACTTC
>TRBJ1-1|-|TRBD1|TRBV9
CASSVGGSDRGTEAFF
TGTGCCAGCAGCGTAGGAGGGTCGGACAGGGGAACTGAAGCTTTCTTT